The sequence of this T cell receptor (beta chain) was determined in a study of T cell repertoires in cytomegalovirus infection. Study background: HLA-B-restricted CMV epitopes that are well studied were used alongside recently identified HLA-C-restricted ones. Public TCR beta signatures marked donors with CMV infection and the matching HLA.

TCRdb re-analysed the reads in MiXCR, keeping a single row per CDR3 protein. The data hold 700,000 to 900,000 distinct CDR3 sequences, with approximately 32% observed a single time. Study observations and caveats: Ex vivo, HLA-C-restricted CMV-specific TCR beta clonotypes prevailed over the rest of the response.

The CDR3 contains 14 residues. Germline values: CDR1 SGHRS, CDR2 YFSETQ. V gave up 0 bases and J gave up 5 bases, with 9 bases separating them. This clonotype was counted once. Antigen specificity is unknown. Specimen: cultured CD8+ T cells from PBMCs, collected from culture after CMV antigen stimulation. This chain joins TRBV5-1 and TRBJ2-1; D unclear. The receptor was derived from a human donor in good health (CMV status not recorded). Some clones in this sample may be carry-over from other donors' samples. In DNA form, the CDR3 reads TGCGCCAGCAGCTTGGCGGGCCGGGACAATGAGCAGTTCTTC. Amino acid sequence: CASSLAGRDNEQFF. Full variable domain (rest looked up from reference TRBV5-1 and TRBJ2-1): KAGVTQTPRYLIKTRGQQVTLSCSPISGHRSVSWYQQTPGQGLQFLFEYFSETQRNKGNFPGRFSGRQFSNSRSEMNVSTLELGDSALYLCASSLAGRDNEQFFGPGTRLTVL.